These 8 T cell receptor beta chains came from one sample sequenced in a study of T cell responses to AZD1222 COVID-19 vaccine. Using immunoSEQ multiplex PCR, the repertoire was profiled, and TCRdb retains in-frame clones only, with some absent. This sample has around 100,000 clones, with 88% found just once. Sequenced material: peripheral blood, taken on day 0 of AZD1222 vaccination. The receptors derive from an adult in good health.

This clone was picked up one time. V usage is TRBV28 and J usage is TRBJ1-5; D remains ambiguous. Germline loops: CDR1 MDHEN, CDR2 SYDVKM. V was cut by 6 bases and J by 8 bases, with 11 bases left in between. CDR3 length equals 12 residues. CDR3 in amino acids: CASSWGYEPQHF. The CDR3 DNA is TGTGCCAGCAGCTGGGGATATGAGCCCCAGCATTTT.

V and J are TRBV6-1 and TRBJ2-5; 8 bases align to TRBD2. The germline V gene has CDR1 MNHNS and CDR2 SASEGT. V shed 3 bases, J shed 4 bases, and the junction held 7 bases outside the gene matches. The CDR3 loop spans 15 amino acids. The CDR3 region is CASSDMGLVLETQYF. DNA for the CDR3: TGTGCCAGCAGTGATATGGGACTAGTATTAGAGACCCAGTACTTC.

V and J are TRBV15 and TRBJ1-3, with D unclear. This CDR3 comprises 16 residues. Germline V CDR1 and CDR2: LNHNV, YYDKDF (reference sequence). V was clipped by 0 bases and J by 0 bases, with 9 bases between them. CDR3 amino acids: CATSREVAGSGNTIYF. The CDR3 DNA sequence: TGTGCCACCAGCAGAGAGGTTGCAGGCTCTGGAAACACCATATATTTT.

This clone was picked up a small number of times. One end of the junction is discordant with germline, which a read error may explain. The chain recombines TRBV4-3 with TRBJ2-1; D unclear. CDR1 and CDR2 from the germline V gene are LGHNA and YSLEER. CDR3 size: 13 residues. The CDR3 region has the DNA TGCGCCAGCAGCGAAGATTTAGATAATGAGCAGTTCTTC. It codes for CASSEDLDNEQFF.

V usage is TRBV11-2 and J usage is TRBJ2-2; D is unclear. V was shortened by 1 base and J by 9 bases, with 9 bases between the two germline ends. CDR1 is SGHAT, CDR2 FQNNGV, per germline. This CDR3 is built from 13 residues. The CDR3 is CASSLGSSWELFF. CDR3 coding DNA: TGTGCCAGCAGCTTAGGGTCGAGTTGGGAGCTGTTTTTT.

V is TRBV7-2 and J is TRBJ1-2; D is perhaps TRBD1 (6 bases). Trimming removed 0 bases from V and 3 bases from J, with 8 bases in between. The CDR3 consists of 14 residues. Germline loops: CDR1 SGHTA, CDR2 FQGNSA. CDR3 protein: CASSLAWTDYGYTF. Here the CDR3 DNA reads TGTGCCAGCAGCTTAGCCTGGACAGACTATGGCTACACCTTC.

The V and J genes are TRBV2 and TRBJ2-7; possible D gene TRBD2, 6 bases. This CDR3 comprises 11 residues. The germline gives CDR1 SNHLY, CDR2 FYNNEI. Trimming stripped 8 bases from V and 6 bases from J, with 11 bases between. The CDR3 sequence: CASGDGSEQYF. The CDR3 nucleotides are TGTGCCAGCGGAGACGGGAGCGAGCAGTACTTC.

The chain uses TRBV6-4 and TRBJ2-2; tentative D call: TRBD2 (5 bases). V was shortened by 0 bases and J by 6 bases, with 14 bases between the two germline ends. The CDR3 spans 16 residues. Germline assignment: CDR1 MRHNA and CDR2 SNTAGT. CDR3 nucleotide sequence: TGTGCCAGCAGTGACTCTGGGGTCAGCGGCCCCGGGGAGCTGTTTTTT. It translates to CASSDSGVSGPGELFF.